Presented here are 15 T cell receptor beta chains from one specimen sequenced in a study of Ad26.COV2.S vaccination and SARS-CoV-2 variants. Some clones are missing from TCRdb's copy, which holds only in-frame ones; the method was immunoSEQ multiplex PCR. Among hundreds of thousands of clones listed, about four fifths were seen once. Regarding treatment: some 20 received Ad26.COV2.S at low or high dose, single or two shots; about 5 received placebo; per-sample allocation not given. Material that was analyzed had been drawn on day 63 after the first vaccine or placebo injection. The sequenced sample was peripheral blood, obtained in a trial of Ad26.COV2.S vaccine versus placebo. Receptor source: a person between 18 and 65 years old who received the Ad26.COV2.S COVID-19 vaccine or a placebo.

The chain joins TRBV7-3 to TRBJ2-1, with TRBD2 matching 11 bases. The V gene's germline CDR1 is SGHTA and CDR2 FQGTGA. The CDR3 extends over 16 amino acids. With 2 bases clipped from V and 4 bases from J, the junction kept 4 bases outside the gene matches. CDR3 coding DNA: TGTGCCAGCAGCTTAGATGGGACTAGCGGATACAATGAGCAGTTCTTC. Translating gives CASSLDGTSGYNEQFF.

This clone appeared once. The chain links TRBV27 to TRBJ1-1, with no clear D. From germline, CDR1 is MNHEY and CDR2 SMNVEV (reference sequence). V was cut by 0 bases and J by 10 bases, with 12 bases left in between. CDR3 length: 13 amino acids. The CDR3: CASSLSGSWRAFF. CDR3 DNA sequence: TGTGCCAGCAGTTTATCGGGTTCCTGGCGAGCTTTCTTT.

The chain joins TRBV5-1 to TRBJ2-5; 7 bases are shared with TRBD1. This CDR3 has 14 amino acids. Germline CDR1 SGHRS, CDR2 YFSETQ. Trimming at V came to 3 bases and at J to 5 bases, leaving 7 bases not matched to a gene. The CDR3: CASSYQGDGETQYF. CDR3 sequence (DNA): TGCGCCAGCAGCTACCAGGGGGACGGGGAGACCCAGTACTTC.

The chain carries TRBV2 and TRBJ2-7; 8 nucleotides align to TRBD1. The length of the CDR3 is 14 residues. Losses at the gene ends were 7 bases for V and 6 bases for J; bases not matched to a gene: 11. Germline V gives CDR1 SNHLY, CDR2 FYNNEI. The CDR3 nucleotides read TGTGCCAGCATTATGAACAGGGGGGACCCCGAGCAGTACTTC. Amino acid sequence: CASIMNRGDPEQYF. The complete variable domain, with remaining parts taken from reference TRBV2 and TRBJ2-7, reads EPEVTQTPSHQVTQMGQEVILRCVPISNHLYFYWYRQILGQKVEFLVSFYNNEISEKSEIFDDQFSVERPDGSNFTLKIRSTKLEDSAMYFCASIMNRGDPEQYFGPGTRLTVT.

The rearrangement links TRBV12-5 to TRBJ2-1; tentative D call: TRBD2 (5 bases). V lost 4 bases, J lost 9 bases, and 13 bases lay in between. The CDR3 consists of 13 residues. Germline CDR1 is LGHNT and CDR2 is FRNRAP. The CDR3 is CASGSPGRSEQFF. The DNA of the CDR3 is TGTGCTAGTGGTTCCCCTGGGAGATCTGAGCAGTTCTTC.

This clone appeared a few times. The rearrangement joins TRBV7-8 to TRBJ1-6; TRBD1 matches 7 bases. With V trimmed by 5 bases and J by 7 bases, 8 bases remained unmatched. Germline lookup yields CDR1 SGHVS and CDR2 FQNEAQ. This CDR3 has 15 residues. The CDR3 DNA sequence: TGTGCCAGCAGCAAGCCACCACAGGGGAATTCACCCCTCCACTTT. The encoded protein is CASSKPPQGNSPLHF.

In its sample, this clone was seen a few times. The CDR3 DNA reads TGTGCCAGCAGCTCTGGATCAGGAGGGAGAGAGACCCAGTACTTC. It codes for CASSSGSGGRETQYF. This rearrangement joins TRBV9 to TRBJ2-5, with D tentatively TRBD2 (6 bases). In germline, CDR1 is SGDLS, CDR2 YYNGEE. Between the trimmed V and J ends, which lost 4 bases and 4 bases, there was a span of 17 bases. The length of the CDR3 is 15 residues. Based on the CDR3 plus reference TRBV9 and TRBJ2-5, the full variable domain is DSGVTQTPKHLITATGQRVTLRCSPRSGDLSVYWYQQSLDQGLQFLIQYYNGEERAKGNILERFSAQQFPDLHSELNLSSLELGDSALYFCASSSGSGGRETQYFGPGTRLLVL.

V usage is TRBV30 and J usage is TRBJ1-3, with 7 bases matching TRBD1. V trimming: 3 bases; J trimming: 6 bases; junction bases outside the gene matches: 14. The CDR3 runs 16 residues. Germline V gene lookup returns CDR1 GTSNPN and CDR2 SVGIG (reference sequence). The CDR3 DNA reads TGTGCCTGGAGGATAGCCCGTAGGGGGCCCGAAAACACCATATATTTT. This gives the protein CAWRIARRGPENTIYF.

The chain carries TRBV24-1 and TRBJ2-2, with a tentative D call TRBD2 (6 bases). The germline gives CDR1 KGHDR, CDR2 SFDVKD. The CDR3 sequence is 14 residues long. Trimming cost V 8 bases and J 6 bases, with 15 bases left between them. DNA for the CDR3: TGTGCCACCACATCCGCGGGGTCGTCCGGGGAGCTGTTTTTT. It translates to CATTSAGSSGELFF.

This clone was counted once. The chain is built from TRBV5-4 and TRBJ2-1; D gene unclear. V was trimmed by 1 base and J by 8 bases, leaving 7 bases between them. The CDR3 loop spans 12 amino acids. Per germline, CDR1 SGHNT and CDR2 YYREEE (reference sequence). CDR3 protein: CASSLRQDEQFF. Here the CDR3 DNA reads TGTGCCAGCAGCTTGAGGCAGGATGAGCAGTTCTTC.

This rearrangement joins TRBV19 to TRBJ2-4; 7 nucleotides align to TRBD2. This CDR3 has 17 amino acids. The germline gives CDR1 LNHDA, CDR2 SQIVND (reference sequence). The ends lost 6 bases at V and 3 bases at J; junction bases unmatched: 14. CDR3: CASRNIQRGLGKNIQYF. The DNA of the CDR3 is TGTGCCAGTAGGAATATACAGCGGGGTTTGGGCAAAAACATTCAGTACTTC.

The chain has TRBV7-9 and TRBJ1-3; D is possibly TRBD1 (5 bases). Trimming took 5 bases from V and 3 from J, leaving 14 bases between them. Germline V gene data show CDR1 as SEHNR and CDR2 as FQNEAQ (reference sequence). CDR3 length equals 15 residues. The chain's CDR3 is CASSTSGTVGNTIYF. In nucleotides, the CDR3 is TGTGCCAGCAGCACCTCCGGGACCGTTGGAAACACCATATATTTT.

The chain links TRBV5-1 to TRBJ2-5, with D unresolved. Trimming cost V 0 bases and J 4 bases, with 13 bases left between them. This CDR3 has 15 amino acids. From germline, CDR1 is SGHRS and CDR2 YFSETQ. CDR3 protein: CASSLAPTQRETQYF. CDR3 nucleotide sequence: TGCGCCAGCAGCTTGGCCCCGACCCAGAGAGAGACCCAGTACTTC.

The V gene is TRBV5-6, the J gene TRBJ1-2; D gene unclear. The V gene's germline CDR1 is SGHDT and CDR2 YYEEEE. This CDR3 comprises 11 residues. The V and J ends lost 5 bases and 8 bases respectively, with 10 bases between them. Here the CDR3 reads CASRLEGGYTF. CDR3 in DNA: TGTGCCAGCAGACTGGAAGGGGGCTACACCTTC.

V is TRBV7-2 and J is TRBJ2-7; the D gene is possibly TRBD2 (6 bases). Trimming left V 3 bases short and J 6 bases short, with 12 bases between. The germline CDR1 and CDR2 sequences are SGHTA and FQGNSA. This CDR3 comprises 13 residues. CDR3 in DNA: TGTGCCAGCAGCTTCGGGACTCCCATCGAGCAGTACTTC. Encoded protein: CASSFGTPIEQYF.